These 11 T cell receptor beta chains originate from one sample sequenced in a study of shared clonotypes between healthy human individuals. Profiled with immunoSEQ multiplex PCR; TCRdb holds only in-frame clones, not every one. This sample has 500,000 to 650,000 clones, with around 78% found just once. The sequencing input was PBMCs. These receptors all come from a woman aged 35 to 49 in good health. Some clones in this sample may be carry-over from other donors' samples.

J is TRBJ2-1 and V is TRBV7-3, with TRBD2 identical over 9 bases. Germline CDR1 reads SGHTA; CDR2 reads FQGTGA. The CDR3 runs to 18 residues. Losses at the gene ends were 2 bases for V and 2 bases for J; bases not matched to a gene: 10. Here the CDR3 DNA reads TGTGCCAGCAGCTTAGGTCCCGCGGCGGGAGGGGCCTACAATGAGCAGTTCTTC. Translating it yields CASSLGPAAGGAYNEQFF.

V is TRBV7-9 and J is TRBJ2-2; 8 nucleotides agree with TRBD1. Germline V gives CDR1 SEHNR, CDR2 FQNEAQ (reference sequence). Trimming at V came to 4 bases and at J to 0 bases, leaving 7 bases not matched to a gene. There are 17 residues in the CDR3. The CDR3 bases are TGTGCCAGCAGCTCCCTCCCGGGACAGGCGAACACCGGGGAGCTGTTTTTT. It specifies CASSSLPGQANTGELFF.

The CDR3 DNA sequence: TGTGCCTGGAGTGCAATTACTAGGGGGGAGTTCACAGATACGCAGTATTTT. This encodes CAWSAITRGEFTDTQYF. This chain joins TRBV30 and TRBJ2-3; D might be TRBD1 or TRBD2, each matching 6 bases. The V and J ends lost 1 base and 2 bases respectively, with 19 bases between them. The CDR3 sequence is 17 residues long. CDR1 and CDR2 (germline): GTSNPN, SVGIG (reference sequence).

This sequence joins TRBV18 and TRBJ2-1; D possibly corresponds to TRBD1 (5 bases). V was pared by 0 bases and J by 6 bases, with 12 bases between. Germline V CDR1 and CDR2: KGHSH, LQKENI. The CDR3 runs to 15 residues. The CDR3 sequence is CASSPPPGIGNEQFF. CDR3 in DNA: TGTGCCAGCTCACCACCGCCAGGGATCGGCAATGAGCAGTTCTTC.

The V call is TRBV27, the J call TRBJ2-7, with 10 bases fitting TRBD2. The germline CDR1 and CDR2 sequences are MNHEY and SMNVEV (reference sequence). There are 18 residues in the CDR3. V was clipped by 7 bases and J by 2 bases; unmatched bases: 17. For the CDR3, the DNA is TGTGCCAGCACCCCAGGTTGGCTAGCGGGAGCAGTCCCCTACGAGCAGTACTTC. Translation: CASTPGWLAGAVPYEQYF.

The chain couples TRBV30 to TRBJ2-7; no firm D call. Germline CDR1 reads GTSNPN; CDR2 reads SVGIG (reference sequence). The CDR3 is 13 amino acids. The V end lost 0 bases, the J end lost 6 bases, and 12 bases lay between the germline ends. The DNA of the CDR3 is TGTGCCTGGAGTGTACAAGGGAATGGCGAGCAGTACTTC. Amino acid sequence: CAWSVQGNGEQYF.

The genes are TRBV10-1 and TRBJ2-5, with 11 nucleotides matching TRBD2. From germline, CDR1 is WNHNN and CDR2 SYGVQD (reference sequence). Losses at the gene ends were 5 bases for V and 4 bases for J; bases not matched to a gene: 15. This CDR3 contains 18 residues. CDR3 sequence: CASSPRLAGSGGRETQYF. The CDR3 coding sequence is TGCGCCAGCAGTCCCAGACTAGCGGGATCGGGAGGAAGAGAGACCCAGTACTTC.

About this clone: Additional DNA sequences in this sample encode the identical CDR3. The chain links TRBV7-9 to TRBJ2-7; unclear D gene. Germline loops: CDR1 SEHNR, CDR2 FQNEAQ (reference sequence). CDR3 length equals 12 residues. Deletions cut 3 bases from V and 4 bases from J, with 7 bases between. The CDR3 DNA reads as TGTGCCAGCAGCTTGGTGGGGTACGAGCAGTACTTC. It translates to CASSLVGYEQYF. Supplemented by reference TRBV7-9 and TRBJ2-7, the full variable domain reads DTGVSQNPRHKITKRGQNVTFRCDPISEHNRLYWYRQTLGQGPEFLTYFQNEAQLEKSRLLSDRFSAERPKGSFSTLEIQRTEQGDSAMYLCASSLVGYEQYFGPGTRLTVT.

The chain employs TRBV18 and TRBJ1-1; 7 positions agree with TRBD1. The J segment lost 1 base and the V segment lost 4 bases, leaving 3 bases of the junction unmatched. Per the germline V gene, CDR1 is KGHSH and CDR2 is LQKENI. The CDR3 spans 14 residues. Here the CDR3 reads CASSRGGRNTEAFF. The CDR3 DNA is TGTGCCAGCTCACGAGGGGGCAGGAACACTGAAGCTTTCTTT.

This clone was picked up one time. A much bigger clone sits one base away, suggesting this may be a read error. Other DNA variants within this sample encode the same CDR3. J is TRBJ1-1 and V is TRBV11-2; no clear D. Germline CDR1 and CDR2: SGHAT and FQNNGV. This CDR3 is built from 13 residues. The CDR3 reads CASSLERGSEAFF. CDR3 nucleotide sequence: TGTGCCAGCAGCTTAGAGCGAGGGTCTGAGGCTTTCTTT.

This clone was picked up a small number of times. The chain couples TRBV19 to TRBJ1-5; D is ambiguous. Germline CDR1 reads LNHDA; CDR2 reads SQIVND (reference sequence). Between the trimmed V and J ends, which lost 3 bases and 0 bases, there was a span of 9 bases. The CDR3 has 15 residues. This chain's CDR3 is CASSMTGISNQPQHF. Here the CDR3 DNA reads TGTGCCAGTAGTATGACGGGCATTAGCAATCAGCCCCAGCATTTT.